Listed below are T cell receptor beta chains from one sample, sequenced in a study of Ad26.COV2.S vaccination and SARS-CoV-2 variants. Repertoires were generated with immunoSEQ multiplex PCR, while TCRdb's copy carries only in-frame clones and drops some. The table shows 300,000 to 400,000 clones, with 75% to 90% occurring only once. The specimen comprised peripheral blood, sampled in a trial of Ad26.COV2.S vaccine versus placebo. These receptors came from a person aged 18 to 65 who received the Ad26.COV2.S COVID-19 vaccine or a placebo. Each CDR3 is given with its conserved first and last residue. D genes are given only for firm matches. Some rows have no size entry. The others give once, few or many, or a class for an expanded clone.

-	-	TRBV4-3	TRBJ2-7	TGCGCCAGCAGCCAGGACACTCAACCCTACGAGCAGTACTTC	CASSQDTQPYEQYF
few	TRBD1	TRBV19	TRBJ1-1	TGTGCCAGCGTCGCGGCTTCGACAGGGCTGGCTGAAGCTTTCTTT	CASVAASTGLAEAFF
-	-	TRBV18	TRBJ2-3	TGTGCCAGCTCACCACCGAGCACAGATACGCAGTATTTT	CASSPPSTDTQYF
-	TRBD1	TRBV5-1	TRBJ2-2	TGCGCCACCAAATCCGGGACAGGGGATCCCGGGGAGCTGTTTTTT	CATKSGTGDPGELFF
-	-	TRBV7-9	TRBJ1-5	TGTGCCAGCAGCTTAGCGCATGGGGATCAGCCCCAGCATTTT	CASSLAHGDQPQHF
-	-	TRBV4-2	TRBJ2-7	TGTGCCAGCAGCCAAGTAGGGGTGGGAGCGGAACACGAGCAGTACTTC	CASSQVGVGAEHEQYF
few	-	TRBV7-2	TRBJ1-6	TGTGCCAGCAGCTTAGACAGGGCTAATTCACCCCTCCACTTT	CASSLDRANSPLHF
-	-	TRBV9	TRBJ2-1	TGTGCCAGCAGCTTAAGTGAGCTGAGCTCCTACAATGAGCAGTTCTTC	CASSLSELSSYNEQFF
-	TRBD1	TRBV19	TRBJ2-5	TGTGCCAGTAGTAGCGGACAGGGGGCTTTGGTCCAAGAGACCCAGTACTTC	CASSSGQGALVQETQYF
-	-	TRBV29-1	TRBJ2-7	TGCAGCGTTACGGGGCCCCCCTGGGAGCAGTACTTC	CSVTGPPWEQYF
-	-	TRBV30	TRBJ2-3	TGTGCCTGGAGGGTCGGGCAGGGCCCAGATACGCAGTATTTT	CAWRVGQGPDTQYF
-	-	TRBV27	TRBJ1-4	TGTGCCAGCCGCCCGGGGGGAACTAATGAAAAACTGTTTTTT	CASRPGGTNEKLFF
-	TRBD1	TRBV6-1	TRBJ2-2	TGTGCCAGCAGGGACAGGGGGCGGACCGGGGAGCTGTTTTTT	CASRDRGRTGELFF
-	TRBD1	TRBV28	TRBJ2-7	TGTGCCAGCAGACGGGGACAGGGGGCCTACGAGCAGTACTTC	CASRRGQGAYEQYF
once	TRBD1	TRBV2	TRBJ2-7	TGTGCCAGCAGTGTACAGGGGGCTATCGGCACCTACGAGCAGTACTTC	CASSVQGAIGTYEQYF
once	TRBD2	TRBV19	TRBJ2-5	TGTGCCAGTGGTATAGCGGGAGGGCCGGAGGAGACCCAGTACTTC	CASGIAGGPEETQYF
-	-	TRBV19	TRBJ2-3	TGTGCCAGTAGTATAGACCGGGGATCGGGAAAGTATTTT	CASSIDRGSGKYF